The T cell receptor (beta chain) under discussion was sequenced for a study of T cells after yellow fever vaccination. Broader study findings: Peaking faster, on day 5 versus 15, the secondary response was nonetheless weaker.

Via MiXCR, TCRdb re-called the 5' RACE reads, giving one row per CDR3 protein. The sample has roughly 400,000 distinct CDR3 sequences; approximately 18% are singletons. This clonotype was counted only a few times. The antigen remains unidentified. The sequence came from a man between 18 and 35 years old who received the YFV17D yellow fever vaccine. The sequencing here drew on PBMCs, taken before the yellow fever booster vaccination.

This CDR3 reads CASSVDFTGYTF. The CDR3 region has the DNA TGCGCCAGCAGCGTGGACTTCACTGGCTACACCTTC. This sequence joins TRBV5-1 and TRBJ1-2; D is unresolved. The germline V gene encodes CDR1 SGHRS and CDR2 YFSETQ. Deletions cut 4 bases from V and 7 bases from J, with 11 bases between. The CDR3 is made up of 12 amino acids.